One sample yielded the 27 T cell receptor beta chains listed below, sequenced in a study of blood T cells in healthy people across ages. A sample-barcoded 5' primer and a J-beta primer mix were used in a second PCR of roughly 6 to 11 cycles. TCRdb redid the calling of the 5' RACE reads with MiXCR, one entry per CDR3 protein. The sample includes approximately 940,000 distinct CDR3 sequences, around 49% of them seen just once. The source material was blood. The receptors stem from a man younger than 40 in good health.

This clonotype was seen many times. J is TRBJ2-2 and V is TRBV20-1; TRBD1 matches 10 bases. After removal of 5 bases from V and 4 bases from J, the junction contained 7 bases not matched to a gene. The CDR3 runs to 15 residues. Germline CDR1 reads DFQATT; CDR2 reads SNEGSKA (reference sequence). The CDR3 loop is CSAPRQGASTGELFF. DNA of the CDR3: TGCAGTGCTCCGCGACAGGGGGCAAGCACCGGGGAGCTGTTTTTT.

CDR3 DNA sequence: TGCGCCAGCAGCCCGTCGTCTAGCGCATACGAGCAGTACTTC. It is translated as CASSPSSSAYEQYF. The J gene is TRBJ2-7, the V gene TRBV5-1; possibly TRBD2 for D (6 bases). Trimming stripped 4 bases from V and 4 bases from J, with 15 bases between. There are 14 residues in the CDR3. CDR1 and CDR2 from the germline V gene are SGHRS and YFSETQ. The variable domain in full, with the rest retrieved from reference TRBV5-1 and TRBJ2-7, is KAGVTQTPRYLIKTRGQQVTLSCSPISGHRSVSWYQQTPGQGLQFLFEYFSETQRNKGNFPGRFSGRQFSNSRSEMNVSTLELGDSALYLCASSPSSSAYEQYFGPGTRLTVT.

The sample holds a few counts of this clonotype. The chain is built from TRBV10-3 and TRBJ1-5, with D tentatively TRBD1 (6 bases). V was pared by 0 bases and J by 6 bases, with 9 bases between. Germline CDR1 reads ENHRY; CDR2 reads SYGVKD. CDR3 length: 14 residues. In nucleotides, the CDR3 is TGTGCCATCAGTGAGTCCTCAGGGGCTCAGCCCCAGCATTTT. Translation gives CAISESSGAQPQHF.

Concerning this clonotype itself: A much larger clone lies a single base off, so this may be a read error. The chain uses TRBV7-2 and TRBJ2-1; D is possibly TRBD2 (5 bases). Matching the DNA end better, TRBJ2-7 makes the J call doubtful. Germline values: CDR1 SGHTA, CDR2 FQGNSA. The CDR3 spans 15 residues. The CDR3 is CASSPAWRAYNEQYF. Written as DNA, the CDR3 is TGTGCCAGCAGCCCCGCCTGGCGGGCCTACAATGAGCAGTACTTC.

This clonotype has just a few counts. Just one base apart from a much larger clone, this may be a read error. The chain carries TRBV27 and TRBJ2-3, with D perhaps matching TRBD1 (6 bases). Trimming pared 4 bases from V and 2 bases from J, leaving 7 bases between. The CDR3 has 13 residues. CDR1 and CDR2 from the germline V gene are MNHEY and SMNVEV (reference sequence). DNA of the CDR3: TGTGCCAGCAGTTGGGACAACACAGATACGCAGTATTTT. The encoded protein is CASSWDNTDTQYF.

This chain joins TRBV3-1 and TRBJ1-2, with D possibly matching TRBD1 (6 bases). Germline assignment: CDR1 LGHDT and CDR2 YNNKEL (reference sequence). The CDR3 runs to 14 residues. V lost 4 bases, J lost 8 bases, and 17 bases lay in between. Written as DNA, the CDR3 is TGTGCCAGCAGCCGAACGAGGGGGTCGAGGGGCTACACCTTC. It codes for CASSRTRGSRGYTF.

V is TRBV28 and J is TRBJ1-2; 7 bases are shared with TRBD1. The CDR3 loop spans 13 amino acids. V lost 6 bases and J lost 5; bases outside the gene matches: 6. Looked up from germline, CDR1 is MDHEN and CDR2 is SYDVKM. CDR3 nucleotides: TGTGCCAGCAGGGACGGGACAGTATATGGCTACACCTTC. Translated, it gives CASRDGTVYGYTF.

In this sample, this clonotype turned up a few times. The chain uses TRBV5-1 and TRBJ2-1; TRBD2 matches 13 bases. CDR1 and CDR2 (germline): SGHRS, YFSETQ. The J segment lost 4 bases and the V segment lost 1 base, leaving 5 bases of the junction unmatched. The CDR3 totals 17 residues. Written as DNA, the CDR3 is TGCGCCAGCAGCTTGACTAGCGGGGGGGCAGCGTACAATGAGCAGTTCTTC. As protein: CASSLTSGGAAYNEQFF.

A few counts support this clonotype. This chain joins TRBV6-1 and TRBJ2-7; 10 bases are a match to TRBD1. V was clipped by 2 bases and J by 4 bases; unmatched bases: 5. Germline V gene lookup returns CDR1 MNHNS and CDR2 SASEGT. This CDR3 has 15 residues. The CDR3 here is CASSETGTGVYEQYF. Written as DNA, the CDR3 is TGTGCCAGCAGTGAAACAGGGACAGGGGTGTACGAGCAGTACTTC.

In nucleotides, the CDR3 is TGTGCCAGCAGTCCCCCGGGCGGGGGGGCAAGTTTCAATGAGCAGTACTTC. As protein: CASSPPGGGASFNEQYF. The chain couples TRBV7-2 to TRBJ2-5, with 9 bases fitting TRBD2. CDR1 is SGHTA, CDR2 FQGNSA, per germline. The CDR3 spans 17 residues. After removal of 6 bases from V and 11 bases from J, the junction contained 22 bases not matched to a gene.

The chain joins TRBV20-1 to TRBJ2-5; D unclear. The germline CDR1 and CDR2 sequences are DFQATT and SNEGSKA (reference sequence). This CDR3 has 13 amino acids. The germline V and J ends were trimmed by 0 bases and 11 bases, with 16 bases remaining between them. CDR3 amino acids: CSARDNTGTWQYF. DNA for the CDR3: TGCAGTGCTAGAGATAATACGGGTACTTGGCAGTACTTC.

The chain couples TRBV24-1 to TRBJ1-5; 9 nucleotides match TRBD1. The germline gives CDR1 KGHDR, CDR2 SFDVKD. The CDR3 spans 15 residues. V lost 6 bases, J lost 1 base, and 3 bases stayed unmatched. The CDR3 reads CATSPGTGSNQPQHF. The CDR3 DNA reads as TGTGCCACCAGTCCCGGGACAGGGAGCAATCAGCCCCAGCATTTT.

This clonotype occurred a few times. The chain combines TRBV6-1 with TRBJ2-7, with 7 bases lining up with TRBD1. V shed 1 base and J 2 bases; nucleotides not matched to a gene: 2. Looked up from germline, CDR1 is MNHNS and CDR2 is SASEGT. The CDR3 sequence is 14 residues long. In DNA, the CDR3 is TGTGCCAGCAGTGAAGAGGGGGCGACCTACGAGCAGTACTTC. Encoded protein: CASSEEGATYEQYF.

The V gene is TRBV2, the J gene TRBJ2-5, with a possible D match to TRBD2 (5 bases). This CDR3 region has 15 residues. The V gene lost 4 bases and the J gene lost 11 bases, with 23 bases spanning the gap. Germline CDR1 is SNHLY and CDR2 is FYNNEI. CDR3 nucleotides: TGTGCCAGCAGTGGGCTAGAGGGTCCCATTAATGAGCAGTACTTC. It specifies CASSGLEGPINEQYF.

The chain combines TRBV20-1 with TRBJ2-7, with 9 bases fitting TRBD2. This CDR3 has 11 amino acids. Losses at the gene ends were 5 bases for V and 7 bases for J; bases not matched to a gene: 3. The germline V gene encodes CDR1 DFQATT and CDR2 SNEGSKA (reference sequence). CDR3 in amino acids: CSARGGVEQYF. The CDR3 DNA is TGCAGTGCTCGCGGGGGGGTTGAGCAGTACTTC.

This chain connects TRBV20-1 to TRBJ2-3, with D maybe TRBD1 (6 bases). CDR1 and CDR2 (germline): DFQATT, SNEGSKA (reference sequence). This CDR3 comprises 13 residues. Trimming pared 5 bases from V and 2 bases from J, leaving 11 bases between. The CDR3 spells CSAGQTLTDTQYF. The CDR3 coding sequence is TGCAGTGCTGGACAGACCCTCACAGATACGCAGTATTTT.

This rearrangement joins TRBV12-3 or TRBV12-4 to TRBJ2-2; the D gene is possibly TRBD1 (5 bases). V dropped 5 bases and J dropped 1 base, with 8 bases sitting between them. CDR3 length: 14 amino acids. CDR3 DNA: TGTGCCAGCAGTCAGACAGTGAACACCGGGGAGCTGTTTTTT. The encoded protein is CASSQTVNTGELFF.

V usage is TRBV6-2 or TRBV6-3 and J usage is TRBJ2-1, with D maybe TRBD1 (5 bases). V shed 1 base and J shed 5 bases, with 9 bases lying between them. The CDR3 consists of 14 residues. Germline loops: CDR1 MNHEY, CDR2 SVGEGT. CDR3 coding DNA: TGTGCCAGCAGTTACTTCCAGGGAAACAATGAGCAGTTCTTC. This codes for CASSYFQGNNEQFF.

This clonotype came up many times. The CDR3 DNA follows: TGTGCCAGCAGTTCCGAGGCGGGCCCCGGCTACGAGCAGTACTTC. Translation: CASSSEAGPGYEQYF. The rearrangement joins TRBV6-2 or TRBV6-3 to TRBJ2-7, with D possibly TRBD2 on 5 matching bases. In germline, CDR1 is MNHEY, CDR2 SVGEGT. The CDR3 runs to 15 residues. The ends were cut back, 4 bases at V and 3 bases at J, with 16 bases in the middle.

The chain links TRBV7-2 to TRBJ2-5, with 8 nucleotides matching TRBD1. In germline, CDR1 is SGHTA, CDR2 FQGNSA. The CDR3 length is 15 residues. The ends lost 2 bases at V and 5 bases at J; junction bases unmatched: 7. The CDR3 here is CASSLQDRARETQYF. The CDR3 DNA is TGTGCCAGCAGCTTACAGGACAGGGCTAGGGAGACCCAGTACTTC.

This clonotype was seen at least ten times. CDR3 protein: CASARDYMNTEAFF. In DNA form, the CDR3 reads TGCGCCAGCGCGAGAGACTACATGAACACTGAAGCTTTCTTT. The rearrangement links TRBV5-1 to TRBJ1-1; D is unclear. The V end lost 7 bases, the J end lost 0 bases, and 13 bases lay between the germline ends. In germline, CDR1 is SGHRS, CDR2 YFSETQ. The CDR3 contains 14 residues.

CDR3 amino acids: CSATKGRGDYEQYF. CDR3 DNA: TGCAGTGCTACAAAAGGACGCGGTGACTACGAGCAGTACTTC. The genes are TRBV20-1 and TRBJ2-7; the D is unclear. Per germline, CDR1 DFQATT and CDR2 SNEGSKA (reference sequence). The CDR3 contains 14 residues. Trimming cost V 4 bases and J 3 bases, with 16 bases left between them.

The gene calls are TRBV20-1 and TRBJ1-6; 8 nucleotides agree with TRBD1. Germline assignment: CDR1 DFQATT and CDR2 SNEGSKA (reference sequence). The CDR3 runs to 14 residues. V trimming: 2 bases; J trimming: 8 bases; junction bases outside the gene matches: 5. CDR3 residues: CSARLDRVDSPLHF. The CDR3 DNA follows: TGCAGTGCTAGACTGGACAGGGTTGATTCACCCCTCCACTTT.

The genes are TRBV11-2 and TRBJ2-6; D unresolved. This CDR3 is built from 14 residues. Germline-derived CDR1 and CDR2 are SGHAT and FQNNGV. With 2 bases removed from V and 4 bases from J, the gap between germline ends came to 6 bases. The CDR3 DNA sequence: TGTGCCAGCAGCTTAAAACCCGGGGCCAACGTCCTGACTTTC. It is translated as CASSLKPGANVLTF. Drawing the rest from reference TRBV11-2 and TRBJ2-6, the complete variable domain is EAGVAQSPRYKIIEKRQSVAFWCNPISGHATLYWYQQILGQGPKLLIQFQNNGVVDDSQLPKDRFSAERLKGVDSTLKIQPAKLEDSAVYLCASSLKPGANVLTFGAGSRLTVL.

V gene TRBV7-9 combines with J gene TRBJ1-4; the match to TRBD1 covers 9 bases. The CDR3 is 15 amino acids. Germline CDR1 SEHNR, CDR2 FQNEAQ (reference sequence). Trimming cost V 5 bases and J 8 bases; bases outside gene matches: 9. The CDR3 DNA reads TGTGCCAGCAGCGAGAAACAGGGGGCAGGGGAAAAACTGTTTTTT. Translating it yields CASSEKQGAGEKLFF.

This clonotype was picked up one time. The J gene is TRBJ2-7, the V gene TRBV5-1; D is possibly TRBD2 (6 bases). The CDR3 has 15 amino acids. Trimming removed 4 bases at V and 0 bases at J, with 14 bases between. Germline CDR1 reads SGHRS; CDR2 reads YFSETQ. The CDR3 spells CASSLGDCSSYEQYF. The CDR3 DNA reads TGCGCCAGCAGCCTGGGGGACTGTAGCTCCTACGAGCAGTACTTC.

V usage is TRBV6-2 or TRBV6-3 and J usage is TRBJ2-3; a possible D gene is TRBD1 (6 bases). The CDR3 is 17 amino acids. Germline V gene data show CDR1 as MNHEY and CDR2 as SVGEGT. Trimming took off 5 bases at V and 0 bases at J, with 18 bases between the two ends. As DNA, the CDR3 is TGTGCCAGCAGTGGACAGTCGGTCAGCCTAAGCACAGATACGCAGTATTTT. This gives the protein CASSGQSVSLSTDTQYF.